One and the same sample provided the 4 T cell receptor beta chains below, sequenced in a study of cytomegalovirus exposure and HLA in healthy donors. PCR primers comprised 60 Vbeta and 13 Jbeta primers. This table comes from immunoSEQ multiplex PCR, and its TCRdb copy is limited to in-frame clones, with some not included. The table lists 110,000 to 150,000 clones, over 65% of them singletons, with 3.5% to 5% in the top ten. The sequenced sample consisted of PBMCs. These receptor sequences come from a man aged 18 to 35 in good health and CMV-seropositive.

The V call is TRBV5-6, the J call TRBJ1-1; TRBD1 might be the D (5 bases). The germline gives CDR1 SGHDT, CDR2 YYEEEE. The CDR3 runs 12 residues. Trimming removed 4 bases from V and 11 bases from J, with 15 bases in between. CDR3 bases: TGTGCCAGCAGCCCCCCCTCGGGGGAGGCTTTCTTT. Amino acid sequence: CASSPPSGEAFF. The whole variable domain, filled in from reference TRBV5-6 and TRBJ1-1, reads DAGVTQSPTHLIKTRGQQVTLRCSPKSGHDTVSWYQQALGQGPQFIFQYYEEEERQRGNFPDRFSGHQFPNYSSELNVNALLLGDSALYLCASSPPSGEAFFGQGTRLTVV.

This clone showed up just a few times. This sequence joins TRBV7-8 and TRBJ1-6, with D perhaps matching TRBD1 (6 bases). The CDR3 totals 16 residues. Trimming left V 0 bases short and J 5 bases short, with 11 bases between. Germline V lookup: CDR1 SGHVS, CDR2 FQNEAQ. The DNA of the CDR3 is TGTGCCAGCAGCTTAGCGGGTTCAGGGGATAATTCACCCCTCCACTTT. Translating gives CASSLAGSGDNSPLHF.

The CDR3 loop is CASSFRDEPGGTDTQYF. The CDR3 coding sequence is TGTGCCAGCAGCTTCCGAGACGAACCGGGGGGGACAGATACGCAGTATTTT. The chain has TRBV4-2 and TRBJ2-3; 8 bases are a match to TRBD2. V trimming: 5 bases; J trimming: 3 bases; junction bases outside the gene matches: 13. This CDR3 has 17 amino acids. Per the germline V gene, CDR1 is LGHNA and CDR2 is YNFKEQ.

V is TRBV5-4 and J is TRBJ2-3; 15 nucleotides match TRBD2. CDR1 and CDR2 (germline): SGHNT, YYREEE (reference sequence). This CDR3 is built from 16 residues. The junction had 4 bases not matched to a gene; V was cut back by 4 bases and J by 4 bases. CDR3 sequence (DNA): TGTGCCAGCAGCCTCAGGACTAGCGGGGGGGCAGATACGCAGTATTTT. As protein: CASSLRTSGGADTQYF.